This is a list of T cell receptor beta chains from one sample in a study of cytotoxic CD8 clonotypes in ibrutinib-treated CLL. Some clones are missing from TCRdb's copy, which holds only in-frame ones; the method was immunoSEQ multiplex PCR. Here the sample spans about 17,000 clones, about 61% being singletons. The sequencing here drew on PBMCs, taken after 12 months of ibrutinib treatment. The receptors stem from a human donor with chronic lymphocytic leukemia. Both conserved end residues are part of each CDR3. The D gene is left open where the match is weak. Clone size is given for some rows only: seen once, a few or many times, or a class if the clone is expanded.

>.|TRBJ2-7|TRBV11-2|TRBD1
CASSHGVTGGIEQYF
TGTGCCAGCAGCCATGGGGTGACAGGGGGTATCGAGCAGTACTTC
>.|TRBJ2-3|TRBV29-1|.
CSSRGGPGADTQYF
TGCAGCTCCCGTGGGGGGCCCGGGGCAGATACGCAGTATTTT
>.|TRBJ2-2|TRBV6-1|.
CASSDIGYTGELFF
TGTGCCAGCAGTGATATCGGCTACACCGGGGAGCTGTTTTTT
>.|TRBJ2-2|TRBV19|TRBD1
CASSAGTGGAGELFF
TGTGCCAGTAGTGCCGGGACAGGGGGGGCCGGGGAGCTGTTTTTT
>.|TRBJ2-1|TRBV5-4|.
CASSFDSHNEQFF
TGTGCCAGCAGCTTTGACAGTCACAATGAGCAGTTCTTC
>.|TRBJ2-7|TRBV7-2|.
CASSPRDPPYEQYF
TGTGCCAGCAGCCCCCGGGACCCCCCCTACGAGCAGTACTTC
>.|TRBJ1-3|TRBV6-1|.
CASSEQEGSSGNTIYF
TGTGCCAGCAGTGAACAAGAGGGGAGCTCTGGAAACACCATATATTTT
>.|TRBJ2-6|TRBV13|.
CASSEESLTGANVLTF
TGTGCCAGCAGCGAAGAGTCCCTGACTGGGGCCAACGTCCTGACTTTC
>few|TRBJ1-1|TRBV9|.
CASGMGDLNTEAFF
TGTGCCAGCGGGATGGGGGACCTGAACACTGAAGCTTTCTTT
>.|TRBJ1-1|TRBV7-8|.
CASSLTRGNTEAFF
TGTGCCAGCAGCCTCACCCGGGGGAACACTGAAGCTTTCTTT